The 19 T cell receptor beta chains below were found in one sample sequenced in a study of blood T cell repertoires in COVID-19. The repertoire was sequenced with immunoSEQ multiplex PCR; TCRdb's copy has only in-frame clones and lacks some. The sample has hundreds of thousands of clones, 65% to 85% seen once; the top ten hold 5.7%. Sequenced: peripheral blood. The receptors were gathered from a man older than 75 with acute or convalescent COVID-19.

J is TRBJ2-7 and V is TRBV27, with 9 bases matching TRBD1. J was trimmed by 5 bases and V by 6 bases; bases with no gene match: 11. CDR1 and CDR2 from the germline V gene are MNHEY and SMNVEV (reference sequence). This CDR3 is built from 15 residues. The CDR3 DNA reads TGTGCCAGCAGCAAAAGGGGACAGGGTCTCAACGAGCAGTACTTC. Its protein is CASSKRGQGLNEQYF.

The V gene is TRBV29-1, the J gene TRBJ2-7; the D gene is possibly TRBD2 (6 bases). The CDR3 is 14 amino acids. Trimming cost V 0 bases and J 0 bases, with 9 bases left between them. Germline V gene sequence: CDR1 SQVTM, CDR2 ANQGSEA. CDR3 bases: TGCAGCGTTGAAGATCGGGGGAGCTCCTACGAGCAGTACTTC. This translates into CSVEDRGSSYEQYF.

The chain recombines TRBV4-2 with TRBJ2-5; D is unresolved. Germline lookup yields CDR1 LGHNA and CDR2 YNFKEQ. Trimming removed 0 bases from V and 5 bases from J, with 10 bases in between. The CDR3 has 14 residues. CDR3: CASSQDDWLETQYF. The CDR3 DNA is TGTGCCAGCAGCCAAGATGACTGGCTGGAGACCCAGTACTTC.

The V call is TRBV5-8, the J call TRBJ2-2; D uncertain. The CDR3 is made up of 12 amino acids. V was pared by 6 bases and J by 7 bases, with 10 bases between. Germline CDR1 and CDR2: SGHTS and YDEGEE. The CDR3 DNA sequence: TGTGCCAGCACCCAATTTAGCGGGGAGCTGTTTTTT. It specifies CASTQFSGELFF.

The rearrangement joins TRBV24-1 to TRBJ1-2, with no clear D. The CDR3 length is 12 residues. Trimming cost V 7 bases and J 5 bases, with 10 bases left between them. CDR1 is KGHDR and CDR2 is SFDVKD in the germline V gene. Here the CDR3 reads CATRDAGYGYTF. The CDR3 nucleotides are TGTGCCACCAGGGACGCGGGATATGGCTACACCTTC.

The CDR3 DNA reads as TGTGCCAGCAGCCCGGACAGGGGGGACACTGAAGCTTTCTTT. This translates into CASSPDRGDTEAFF. J is TRBJ1-1 and V is TRBV2; 10 bases are a match to TRBD1. CDR1 and CDR2 from the germline V gene are SNHLY and FYNNEI. There are 14 residues in the CDR3. The trim removed 6 bases at V and 3 bases at J, leaving 4 bases unmatched. The full variable domain, rest sourced from reference TRBV2 and TRBJ1-1, is EPEVTQTPSHQVTQMGQEVILRCVPISNHLYFYWYRQILGQKVEFLVSFYNNEISEKSEIFDDQFSVERPDGSNFTLKIRSTKLEDSAMYFCASSPDRGDTEAFFGQGTRLTVV.

A single count supports this clone. V gene TRBV10-3 combines with J gene TRBJ1-2; a possible D gene is TRBD1 (5 bases). CDR3 size: 12 residues. Per the germline V gene, CDR1 is ENHRY and CDR2 is SYGVKD. Trimming shortened V by 11 bases and J by 3 bases, and 13 bases separated the two germline ends. CDR3 nucleotides: TGTGCCGTAAATTGGGGGGACTATGGCTACACCTTC. Protein product: CAVNWGDYGYTF.

Here the CDR3 reads CASSSQGQGAGYTF. The CDR3 DNA follows: TGTGCCAGCAGTTCTCAAGGACAGGGGGCAGGCTACACCTTC. The V and J genes are TRBV6-5 and TRBJ1-2; 11 nucleotides align to TRBD1. J lost 8 bases, V lost 4 bases, and 6 bases had no gene match. The CDR3 is made up of 14 amino acids. CDR1 and CDR2 (germline): MNHEY, SVGAGI.

V gene TRBV28 combines with J gene TRBJ1-2; TRBD1 matches 9 bases. Germline lookup yields CDR1 MDHEN and CDR2 SYDVKM. V lost 6 bases to trimming and J lost 6 bases; unmatched junction nucleotides: 5. The CDR3 sequence is 13 residues long. The DNA for the CDR3 is TGTGCCAGCAGGGGACAGGGAGAGGATGGCTACACCTTC. Its protein is CASRGQGEDGYTF.

The CDR3 reads CASGLVPGNVGAWRDGYTF. Written as DNA, the CDR3 is TGTGCTAGTGGTTTGGTCCCGGGGAATGTGGGGGCCTGGCGGGATGGCTACACCTTC. The chain uses TRBV12-5 and TRBJ1-2, with a tentative D call TRBD1 (6 bases). Trimming pared 0 bases from V and 6 bases from J, leaving 26 bases between. Germline V gene sequence: CDR1 LGHNT, CDR2 FRNRAP. There are 19 residues in the CDR3.

This clone was detected only once. This chain links TRBV14 with TRBJ2-7; 9 bases align to TRBD1. Germline values: CDR1 SGHDN, CDR2 FVKESK. There are 15 residues in the CDR3. V trimming: 1 base; J trimming: 4 bases; junction bases outside the gene matches: 5. CDR3 sequence (DNA): TGTGCCAGCAGCCAAGCCGGGACAGGGCTTTACGAGCAGTACTTC. It encodes CASSQAGTGLYEQYF.

V is TRBV6-5 and J is TRBJ2-1, with 7 bases identical to TRBD2. Germline lookup yields CDR1 MNHEY and CDR2 SVGAGI. CDR3 size: 14 residues. J lost 7 bases, V lost 2 bases, and 5 bases had no gene match. The CDR3 DNA reads as TGTGCCAGCAGTTACGCGGGAGTGGGGAATGAGCAGTTCTTC. It yields the protein CASSYAGVGNEQFF.

A single count supports this clone. The chain has TRBV6-5 and TRBJ2-2; D may be TRBD2 (6 bases). The CDR3 length is 13 residues. Trimming took 5 bases from V and 4 from J, leaving 8 bases between them. The V gene's germline CDR1 is MNHEY and CDR2 SVGAGI. The CDR3 DNA reads TGTGCCAGCAGTCAGGAGGGCACCGGGGAGCTGTTTTTT. It yields the protein CASSQEGTGELFF.

J is TRBJ1-2 and V is TRBV5-1; D possibly corresponds to TRBD1 (5 bases). The V end was cut by 0 bases, the J end by 1 base, with 13 bases between. This CDR3 region has 16 residues. Germline V CDR1 and CDR2: SGHRS, YFSETQ. CDR3 sequence: CASSLGRDNFNYGYTF. In nucleotides, the CDR3 is TGCGCCAGCAGCTTGGGCAGGGATAACTTTAACTATGGCTACACCTTC.

The rearrangement uses TRBV30 and TRBJ1-5; TRBD1 is a possible D gene (5 bases). Germline values: CDR1 GTSNPN, CDR2 SVGIG (reference sequence). V lost 7 bases and J 6 bases, leaving 13 bases between the germline ends. The CDR3 extends over 12 amino acids. The CDR3 reads CAFRQSSQPQHF. The CDR3 DNA reads TGTGCCTTCAGACAGTCAAGTCAGCCCCAGCATTTT. Combining the CDR3 with reference TRBV30 and TRBJ1-5 gives the whole variable domain SQTIHQWPATLVQPVGSPLSLECTVEGTSNPNLYWYRQAAGRGLQLLFYSVGIGQISSEVPQNLSASRPQDRQFILSSKKLLLSDSGFYLCAFRQSSQPQHFGDGTRLSIL.

The J gene is TRBJ2-7, the V gene TRBV18; TRBD1 matches at 8 bases. V shed 6 bases and J 3 bases; nucleotides not matched to a gene: 10. The CDR3 sequence is 15 residues long. Germline CDR1 KGHSH, CDR2 LQKENI. CDR3 sequence reads: CASSQGGTGIYEQYF. CDR3 coding DNA: TGTGCCAGCTCCCAGGGCGGGACAGGAATCTACGAGCAGTACTTC.

This clone showed up just once. The rearrangement joins TRBV5-1 to TRBJ1-4; D is uncertain. V was shortened by 5 bases and J by 0 bases, with 11 bases between the two germline ends. In germline, CDR1 is SGHRS, CDR2 YFSETQ. The CDR3 is made up of 15 amino acids. Here the CDR3 reads CASRLRPATNEKLFF. The DNA of the CDR3 is TGCGCCAGCAGACTACGCCCAGCAACTAATGAAAAACTGTTTTTT.

This clone appeared a single time. CDR3 amino acids: CASSFSAGRLTDTQYF. CDR3 DNA: TGTGCCAGCAGCTTCTCAGCGGGGCGCCTCACCGATACGCAGTATTTT. This chain connects TRBV11-2 to TRBJ2-3; TRBD2 agrees at 7 bases. The CDR3 has 16 residues. CDR1 and CDR2 (germline): SGHAT, FQNNGV. The junction had 12 bases not matched to a gene; V was cut back by 3 bases and J by 6 bases.

This chain links TRBV3-1 (or the pseudogene TRBV3-2) with TRBJ1-4; D is uncertain. The V gene's germline CDR1 is LGHDT and CDR2 YNNKEL (reference sequence). Trimming took 0 bases from V and 10 from J, leaving 12 bases between them. This CDR3 region has 14 residues. The CDR3 spells CASSQEAAGGKLFF. The CDR3 DNA follows: TGTGCCAGCAGCCAAGAAGCAGCCGGAGGAAAACTGTTTTTT.